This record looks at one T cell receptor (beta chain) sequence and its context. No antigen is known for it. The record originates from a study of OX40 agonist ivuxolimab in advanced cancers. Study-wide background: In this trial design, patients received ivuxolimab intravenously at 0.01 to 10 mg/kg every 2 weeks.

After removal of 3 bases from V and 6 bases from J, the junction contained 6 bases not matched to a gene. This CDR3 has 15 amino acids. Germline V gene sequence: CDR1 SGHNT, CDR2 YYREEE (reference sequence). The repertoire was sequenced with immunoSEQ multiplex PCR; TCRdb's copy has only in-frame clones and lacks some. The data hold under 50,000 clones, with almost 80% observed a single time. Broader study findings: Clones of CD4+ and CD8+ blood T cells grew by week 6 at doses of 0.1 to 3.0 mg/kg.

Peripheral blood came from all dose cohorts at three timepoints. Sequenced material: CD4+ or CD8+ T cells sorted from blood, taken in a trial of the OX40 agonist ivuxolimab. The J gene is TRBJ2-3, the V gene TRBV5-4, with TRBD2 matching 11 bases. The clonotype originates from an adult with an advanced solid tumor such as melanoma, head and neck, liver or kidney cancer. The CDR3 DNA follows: TGTGCCAGCAGCTGGGGCCGGACTAGCGGGGATACGCAGTATTTT. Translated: CASSWGRTSGDTQYF.